The TCR delta chain under discussion was sequenced for a study of Vδ1+ human thymocytes. Extracted RNA was reverse transcribed into cDNA. Multiplex PCR used pooled V-gene forward primers and a constant-region reverse primer to amplify CDR3s. TCRdb called clones anew from the multiplex PCR reads with CATT. The repertoire holds around 23,000 delta-chain clones, 6.5% to 8% seen once, with around 1% in the top ten. With regard to this clone: What it recognizes is unknown.

CDR1 TSWWSYY and CDR2 QGS come from the germline V gene. V was cut by 2 bases and J by 1 base, with 41 bases left in between. The CDR3 extends over 25 amino acids. The study, taken as a whole, reports: In the thymus, TRG and TRD repertoires looked highly polyclonal with Gaussian CDR3 lengths. Despite high sort purity, approximately 20% of thymic T cell receptor delta sequences were Vdelta2.

The sample consisted of Vdelta1+ gamma-delta thymocytes from the thymus. Indicated subset: FACS-sorted CD3+ TCRalphabeta- TCRVdelta1+ TCRVdelta2- thymocytes. This chain joins TRDV1 and TRDJ1; TRDD3 might be the D (10 bases). This clonotype was sampled from a girl younger than two who had congenital heart surgery. The CDR3 spells CALGETKAFLRFPTLGDKGTDKLIF. CDR3 coding DNA: TGTGCTCTTGGGGAAACGAAGGCCTTCCTACGTTTCCCTACGCTGGGGGATAAAGGCACCGATAAACTCATCTTT.